These 30 T cell receptor beta chains were all obtained from the same sample, sequenced in a study of early T cells in non-severe SARS-CoV-2 infection. TCRdb redid the calling of the 5' RACE reads with MiXCR, one entry per CDR3 protein. The profile shows roughly 28,000 distinct CDR3 sequences, approximately 5% of them singletons. The sequenced sample consisted of whole blood. Source of these receptors: an adult who was a healthcare worker with PCR-confirmed SARS-CoV-2 infection or an uninfected control (not recorded which).

This clonotype has a count of ten or more. This CDR3 is CSARVLGDNYGYTF. In DNA form, the CDR3 reads TGCAGTGCTAGAGTCCTTGGAGATAACTATGGCTACACCTTC. The rearrangement joins TRBV20-1 to TRBJ1-2, with D uncertain. The CDR3 is 14 amino acids. Between the trimmed V and J ends, which lost 1 base and 1 base, there was a span of 10 bases. Per the germline V gene, CDR1 is DFQATT and CDR2 is SNEGSKA (reference sequence).

The chain recombines TRBV7-6 with TRBJ2-3, with TRBD2 matching over 8 bases. With 10 bases clipped from V and 4 bases from J, the junction kept 10 bases outside the gene matches. Germline CDR1 is SGHVS and CDR2 is FNYEAQ. The CDR3 totals 14 residues. CDR3 sequence: CATRGGGGPDTQYF. Here the CDR3 DNA reads TGTGCCACTCGGGGGGGCGGGGGCCCAGATACGCAGTATTTT.

This clonotype was seen many times. This chain connects TRBV6-1 to TRBJ1-2; D is unclear. Germline lookup yields CDR1 MNHNS and CDR2 SASEGT. V was pared by 1 base and J by 4 bases, with 10 bases between. The CDR3 sequence is 14 residues long. Here the CDR3 reads CASSEGSTFYGYTF. The DNA for the CDR3 is TGTGCCAGCAGTGAAGGGAGCACCTTCTATGGCTACACCTTC.

This clonotype was counted many times. The CDR3 sequence is CASSIGGDTQYF. The CDR3 DNA reads TGTGCCAGCAGCATAGGTGGAGATACGCAGTATTTT. The genes are TRBV5-4 and TRBJ2-3; unclear D gene. The CDR3 is 12 residues long. V dropped 4 bases and J dropped 5 bases, with 8 bases sitting between them. From germline, CDR1 is SGHNT and CDR2 YYREEE (reference sequence).

This clonotype came up many times. J is TRBJ2-7 and V is TRBV11-2; D could derive from TRBD1 or TRBD2 (5 bases each). Germline V gene sequence: CDR1 SGHAT, CDR2 FQNNGV. Between the trimmed V and J ends, which lost 1 base and 3 bases, there was a span of 13 bases. This CDR3 has 15 residues. This CDR3 reads CASSLVRGRNYEQYF. The CDR3 coding sequence is TGTGCCAGCAGCTTAGTTAGGGGACGGAACTACGAGCAGTACTTC.

This clonotype was detected many times. J is TRBJ1-4 and V is TRBV6-5, with 7 bases matching TRBD1. The CDR3 runs 14 residues. From germline, CDR1 is MNHEY and CDR2 SVGAGI. V gave up 6 bases and J gave up 6 bases; unmatched junction bases: 7. CDR3 bases: TGTGCCAGCAGCCCGACAGGGAAGGATGAAAAACTGTTTTTT. Translation gives CASSPTGKDEKLFF.

This clonotype turned up a few times. V is TRBV7-6 and J is TRBJ2-2; 7 positions match TRBD1. The CDR3 is made up of 15 amino acids. Unmatched junction bases numbered 9, after V lost 8 bases and J lost 3 bases. Germline CDR1 is SGHVS and CDR2 is FNYEAQ. The CDR3 loop reads CASGPAGGYTGELFF. The CDR3 DNA reads as TGTGCCAGCGGCCCGGCAGGGGGTTACACCGGGGAGCTGTTTTTT.

The chain uses TRBV13 and TRBJ2-7; D tentatively reads TRBD1 or TRBD2 (5 bases each). The length of the CDR3 is 14 residues. V dropped 5 bases and J dropped 1 base, with 12 bases sitting between them. Germline values: CDR1 PRHDT, CDR2 FYEKMQ (reference sequence). The CDR3 DNA reads TGTGCCAGCAGCGACGGGGACCGATCCTACGAGCAGTACTTC. Amino acids: CASSDGDRSYEQYF.

Only a few counts were recorded for this clonotype. V and J are TRBV5-1 and TRBJ2-5; 10 bases align to TRBD1. Germline V gives CDR1 SGHRS, CDR2 YFSETQ. Unmatched junction bases numbered 3, after V lost 3 bases and J lost 1 base. The CDR3 sequence is 15 residues long. The CDR3 DNA reads TGCGCCAGCAGCTCCCGGACAGGGGGCCAAGAGACCCAGTACTTC. Its translation is CASSSRTGGQETQYF.

This clonotype occurred many times. This chain links TRBV12-3 or TRBV12-4 with TRBJ2-7; a weak D match, TRBD1 (5 bases). V dropped 3 bases and J dropped 3 bases, with 6 bases sitting between them. CDR3 length: 12 amino acids. The CDR3 loop reads CASSFQGYEQYF. Here the CDR3 DNA reads TGTGCCAGCAGTTTTCAGGGCTACGAGCAGTACTTC.

This clonotype was counted many times. The J gene is TRBJ2-7, the V gene TRBV6-5; 11 bases match TRBD2. The J segment lost 2 bases and the V segment lost 6 bases, leaving 6 bases of the junction unmatched. Germline V gene lookup returns CDR1 MNHEY and CDR2 SVGAGI. CDR3 length equals 15 residues. The CDR3 spells CASSLAGGTTYEQYF. Here the CDR3 DNA reads TGTGCCAGCAGCTTAGCGGGAGGGACAACCTACGAGCAGTACTTC.

This clonotype was found many times. The chain links TRBV7-6 to TRBJ2-3; 9 bases align to TRBD2. Germline lookup yields CDR1 SGHVS and CDR2 FNYEAQ. V lost 3 bases, J lost 5 bases, and 3 bases stayed unmatched. The CDR3 runs 14 residues. As DNA, the CDR3 is TGTGCCAGCAGCTTCGCTAGCGGGGTAGATACGCAGTATTTT. Translation: CASSFASGVDTQYF.

The chain couples TRBV20-1 to TRBJ2-1; no firm D call. This CDR3 is 16 amino acids long. V lost 1 base and J 8 bases, leaving 21 bases between the germline ends. Per germline, CDR1 DFQATT and CDR2 SNEGSKA (reference sequence). The CDR3 bases are TGCAGTGCTAGAGGGATTTTCGGCAGGTCGGTGGATGAGCAGTTCTTC. It codes for CSARGIFGRSVDEQFF.

This clonotype has at least ten counts. This sequence joins TRBV5-4 and TRBJ1-2, with TRBD1 identical over 8 bases. The V segment lost 0 bases and the J segment 6 bases; nucleotides outside the gene matches: 10. The CDR3 runs to 16 residues. CDR1 and CDR2 (germline): SGHNT, YYREEE (reference sequence). CDR3 protein: CASSLDRYRGRDGYTF. CDR3 nucleotides: TGTGCCAGCAGCTTGGACCGCTACAGGGGGAGGGATGGCTACACCTTC.

This clonotype was seen repeatedly, ten times or more. The chain couples TRBV15 to TRBJ2-3, with TRBD1 identical over 10 bases. V was pared by 5 bases and J by 8 bases, with 10 bases of the junction left unmatched. The CDR3 sequence is 15 residues long. CDR1 is LNHNV, CDR2 YYDKDF, per germline (reference sequence). CDR3 sequence (DNA): TGTGCCACCAGCCCACTGGGACAGGGGCAAGGTACGCAGTATTTT. Translating gives CATSPLGQGQGTQYF.

There are many counts of this clonotype. The chain couples TRBV30 to TRBJ1-1; a weak D match, TRBD1 (5 bases). V was shortened by 3 bases and J by 10 bases, with 18 bases between the two germline ends. From germline, CDR1 is GTSNPN and CDR2 SVGIG (reference sequence). The CDR3 sequence is 13 residues long. The DNA for the CDR3 is TGTGCCTGGAGCCAAGGGACGGCCGTGAGAGCTTTCTTT. Amino acids: CAWSQGTAVRAFF.

This clonotype has only a few counts. V and J are TRBV11-3 and TRBJ2-1; tentative D call: TRBD2 (6 bases). V was clipped by 5 bases and J by 0 bases, with 11 bases between them. The CDR3 has 15 amino acids. Germline values: CDR1 SGHNT, CDR2 YENEEA. The CDR3 sequence: CASSPREASYNEQFF. DNA of the CDR3: TGTGCCAGCAGCCCGAGGGAGGCCTCCTACAATGAGCAGTTCTTC.

Ten or more counts support this clonotype. The chain links TRBV6-5 to TRBJ2-1, with D unclear. The germline CDR1 and CDR2 sequences are MNHEY and SVGAGI. This CDR3 has 15 amino acids. V was cut by 0 bases and J by 7 bases, with 13 bases left in between. The CDR3 nucleotides read TGTGCCAGCAGTTACTCGCTTATTTCCCTGAATGAGCAGTTCTTC. It translates to CASSYSLISLNEQFF.

This clonotype was detected ten times or more. This chain connects TRBV2 to TRBJ2-3; tentatively, D is TRBD2 (5 bases). Trimming pared 6 bases from V and 1 base from J, leaving 17 bases between. The CDR3 runs to 16 residues. CDR1 is SNHLY and CDR2 is FYNNEI in the germline V gene. CDR3 amino acids: CASRNGLRQGTDTQYF. CDR3 nucleotides: TGTGCCAGCAGGAACGGACTTAGGCAAGGCACAGATACGCAGTATTTT. Drawing the rest from reference TRBV2 and TRBJ2-3, the complete variable domain is EPEVTQTPSHQVTQMGQEVILRCVPISNHLYFYWYRQILGQKVEFLVSFYNNEISEKSEIFDDQFSVERPDGSNFTLKIRSTKLEDSAMYFCASRNGLRQGTDTQYFGPGTRLTVL.

This clonotype was seen at least ten times. V is TRBV9 and J is TRBJ2-3; D is possibly TRBD1 or TRBD2 (7 bases each). CDR3 size: 17 residues. With 3 bases removed from V and 1 base from J, the gap between germline ends came to 18 bases. The germline CDR1 and CDR2 sequences are SGDLS and YYNGEE. The CDR3 DNA follows: TGTGCCAGCAGCGCCGTAGGGGAGGGGACAGGCACAGATACGCAGTATTTT. Translated: CASSAVGEGTGTDTQYF.

This clonotype appeared many times. The genes are TRBV7-6 and TRBJ2-6; 7 nucleotides agree with TRBD1. This CDR3 spans 14 amino acids. With V trimmed by 10 bases and J by 4 bases, 7 bases remained unmatched. Germline V gene lookup returns CDR1 SGHVS and CDR2 FNYEAQ. The CDR3 loop reads CAIQRGPGANVLTF. The CDR3 region has the DNA TGTGCCATTCAAAGGGGGCCCGGGGCCAACGTCCTGACTTTC.

The sample holds many counts of this clonotype. The chain has TRBV7-2 and TRBJ2-7, with 7 bases aligning to TRBD2. This CDR3 is 15 amino acids long. CDR1 and CDR2 from the germline V gene are SGHTA and FQGNSA. Germline trimming cut 1 base from V and 6 bases from J; bases unmatched to any gene: 9. This chain's CDR3 is CASSLEVGGISEQYF. The DNA for the CDR3 is TGTGCCAGCAGCTTAGAAGTGGGAGGGATAAGCGAGCAGTACTTC.

For this clonotype: One end of the junction fails to match germline, which may point to a read error. This chain links TRBV4-3 with TRBJ2-7; no clear D. Germline loops: CDR1 LGHNA, CDR2 YSLEER. The CDR3 contains 15 residues. The CDR3 loop reads CASSQTATSSYELYF. CDR3 DNA sequence: TGCGCCAGCAGCCAGACGGCGACGAGCTCCTACGAGCTGTACTTC.

This clonotype has a count of ten or more. V is TRBV20-1 and J is TRBJ2-3, with TRBD2 as a possible D gene (6 bases). From germline, CDR1 is DFQATT and CDR2 SNEGSKA (reference sequence). V was shortened by 7 bases and J by 2 bases, with 13 bases between the two germline ends. This CDR3 has 13 residues. Here the CDR3 reads CSVISGDTDTQYF. The CDR3, as DNA: TGCAGTGTTATCTCGGGGGACACAGATACGCAGTATTTT.

This clonotype came up many times. The CDR3 coding sequence is TGTGCCAGCAGCCTAGGCTTCGTCTACGAGCAGTACTTC. It yields the protein CASSLGFVYEQYF. The J gene is TRBJ2-7, the V gene TRBV7-6; D not resolved. The CDR3 contains 13 residues. Trimming removed 5 bases from V and 3 bases from J, with 11 bases in between. Germline V lookup: CDR1 SGHVS, CDR2 FNYEAQ.

Ten or more counts support this clonotype. This chain links TRBV19 with TRBJ1-5; tentative D call: TRBD1 (5 bases). Between the trimmed V and J ends, which lost 7 bases and 0 bases, there was a span of 10 bases. Germline V gene sequence: CDR1 LNHDA, CDR2 SQIVND (reference sequence). This CDR3 has 14 amino acids. The DNA for the CDR3 is TGTGCCAGTACAGGACACTATAGCAATCAGCCCCAGCATTTT. This gives the protein CASTGHYSNQPQHF.

This clonotype was counted many times. The gene calls are TRBV11-2 and TRBJ2-1, with 7 positions matching TRBD2. The CDR3 runs to 12 residues. Trimming took 1 base from V and 9 from J; bases not matched to a gene: 0. Germline loops: CDR1 SGHAT, CDR2 FQNNGV. CDR3 sequence: CASSLASGEQFF. The CDR3 coding sequence is TGTGCCAGCAGCTTAGCTAGCGGTGAGCAGTTCTTC.

The rearrangement uses TRBV7-9 and TRBJ1-2; a possible D gene is TRBD1 (6 bases). V lost 1 base to trimming and J lost 6 bases, with 15 bases between them. Germline CDR1 SEHNR, CDR2 FQNEAQ (reference sequence). The CDR3 has 15 amino acids. CDR3 bases: TGTGCCAGCAGCTTAGTTGAAACAGGGTCGGATGGCTACACCTTC. The encoded protein is CASSLVETGSDGYTF.

The chain combines TRBV5-1 with TRBJ1-4; D is unresolved. Germline CDR1 reads SGHRS; CDR2 reads YFSETQ. V lost 5 bases to trimming and J lost 8 bases, with 16 bases between them. CDR3 size: 14 residues. CDR3 amino acids: CASRGSGRREKLFF. CDR3 sequence (DNA): TGCGCCAGCAGGGGTTCCGGACGCAGGGAAAAACTGTTTTTT.

This clonotype was picked up a small number of times. The V and J genes are TRBV20-1 and TRBJ2-2; possible D gene TRBD2, 6 bases. V shed 0 bases and J shed 3 bases, with 11 bases lying between them. The CDR3 covers 15 residues. Germline V gene data show CDR1 as DFQATT and CDR2 as SNEGSKA (reference sequence). The CDR3 loop reads CSARDPWRDTGELFF. CDR3 coding DNA: TGCAGTGCTAGAGACCCTTGGAGGGACACCGGGGAGCTGTTTTTT.